This T cell receptor beta chain originates from a study of molecular identifiers for immune sequencing clone quantification. General study findings and limits: Barcode sharing among identical TCR molecules could make large clones appear smaller.

V lost 3 bases, J lost 4 bases, and 8 bases stayed unmatched. The CDR3 extends over 15 amino acids. Germline CDR1 and CDR2: LGHNA and YSLEER. The authors built bulk TCR libraries by previously described methods with listed TCR primers. TCRdb ran MiXCR on the PCR reads and lists one entry per CDR3 protein. Among about 640,000 distinct CDR3 sequences listed, just under 20% were seen once. This clonotype was detected many times. Its antigen is as yet unknown. The V call is TRBV4-3, the J call TRBJ1-1; 7 bases fit TRBD1. The TCR sequence derives from a human donor in good health. Some libraries in this study had Jurkat cell RNA spiked in. The sequencing sample was made of naive CD8+ T cells from blood, with Jurkat cell RNA spiked in. Described subset: FACS-sorted CD8+CD4-CCR7+CD45RA+ naive T cells. This chain's CDR3 is CASSQQRGPGTEAFF. In DNA form, the CDR3 reads TGCGCCAGCAGCCAGCAAAGGGGGCCTGGCACTGAAGCTTTCTTT.